Listed here are 8 T cell receptor beta chains from one sample, sequenced in a study of post-analysis software for immune sequencing data. Study observations and caveats: There were five or six TRBV segments more frequent in patients than controls, and TRBV5-6, TRBV5-1 and TRBV20-1 were among them.

These receptors' targets are unknown. cDNA libraries of TCR beta carried unique molecular identifiers. Via MiXCR, TCRdb re-called the PCR reads, giving one row per CDR3 protein. The table records almost 700,000 distinct CDR3 sequences, approximately 60% of them present only once. The sequenced material came from blood. The receptors originated from a girl under 10 years old with multiple sclerosis.

The chain recombines TRBV28 with TRBJ2-5, with TRBD2 identical over 12 bases. Gene TRBJ2-7 matches the end of the DNA better, so the J call may be wrong. The length of the CDR3 is 15 residues. The V gene's germline CDR1 is MDHEN and CDR2 SYDVKM. CDR3 nucleotide sequence: TGTGCCAGCAGTCCCCCGGGACTAGCGGGTTACGAGCAGTACTTC. This codes for CASSPPGLAGYEQYF.

The V call is TRBV6-5, the J call TRBJ2-3, with 9 nucleotides matching TRBD2. After removal of 4 bases from V and 5 bases from J, the junction contained 7 bases not matched to a gene. The germline V gene has CDR1 MNHEY and CDR2 SVGAGI. The CDR3 loop spans 15 amino acids. DNA of the CDR3: TGTGCCAGCAGTTTAGCGGGAGACTTCGGAGATACGCAGTATTTT. Translated: CASSLAGDFGDTQYF.

This clonotype was found a few times. The chain recombines TRBV6-1 with TRBJ1-1; D gene ambiguous. The CDR3 runs 13 residues. V was shortened by 0 bases and J by 1 base, with 3 bases between the two germline ends. Per the germline V gene, CDR1 is MNHNS and CDR2 is SASEGT. CDR3 residues: CASSEAGNTEAFF. The DNA of the CDR3 is TGTGCCAGCAGTGAAGCGGGGAACACTGAAGCTTTCTTT.

The chain links TRBV12-3 or TRBV12-4 to TRBJ2-7; unclear D gene. This CDR3 has 12 amino acids. Deletions cut 7 bases from V and 7 bases from J, with 14 bases between. DNA of the CDR3: TGTGCCAGCACGTTCACGATGGGGGAGCAGTACTTC. Residues: CASTFTMGEQYF.

The chain employs TRBV6-5 and TRBJ2-6, with D unresolved. The CDR3 is 14 amino acids. Trimming cost V 5 bases and J 10 bases, with 15 bases left between them. Germline CDR1 and CDR2: MNHEY and SVGAGI. In DNA form, the CDR3 reads TGTGCCAGCAGTACACCCCTCAATCTTAACGTCCTGACTTTC. It yields the protein CASSTPLNLNVLTF.

The CDR3, as DNA: TGTGCCAGCAGCTTAGTGAGTTCTAGCGGGAGGGTTGAGCAGTTCTTC. Translated, it gives CASSLVSSSGRVEQFF. This sequence joins TRBV7-2 and TRBJ2-1; 12 nucleotides match TRBD2. The length of the CDR3 is 16 residues. Looked up from germline, CDR1 is SGHTA and CDR2 is FQGNSA. V lost 1 base and J lost 9; bases outside the gene matches: 7.

This clonotype showed up just a few times. The chain employs TRBV6-5 and TRBJ2-7; a weak D match, TRBD1 (6 bases). The J call may be incorrect, as the DNA end agrees better with TRBJ2-5. Germline V gene sequence: CDR1 MNHEY, CDR2 SVGAGI. CDR3 length equals 17 residues. The CDR3 bases are TGTGCCAGCAGTTACTTGCAGGGCAGGGGCGGATTCGAGACCCAGTACTTC. This codes for CASSYLQGRGGFETQYF.

The chain recombines TRBV10-3 with TRBJ2-3, with D maybe TRBD2 (5 bases). The germline gives CDR1 ENHRY, CDR2 SYGVKD. This CDR3 has 14 amino acids. The germline V and J ends were trimmed by 4 bases and 2 bases, with 10 bases remaining between them. CDR3 sequence (DNA): TGTGCCATCAGTGGGTCAGCGGCCACAGATACGCAGTATTTT. It codes for CAISGSAATDTQYF.